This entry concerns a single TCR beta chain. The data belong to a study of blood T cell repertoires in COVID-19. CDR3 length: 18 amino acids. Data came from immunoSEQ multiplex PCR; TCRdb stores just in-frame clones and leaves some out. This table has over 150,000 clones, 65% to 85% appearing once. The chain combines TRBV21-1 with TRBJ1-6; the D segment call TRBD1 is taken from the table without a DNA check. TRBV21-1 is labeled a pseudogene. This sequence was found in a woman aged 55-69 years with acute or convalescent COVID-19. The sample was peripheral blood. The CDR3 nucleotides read TGTGCCAGCAGCAAGAGGTGGCAGGGGAGCTCCTATAATTCACCCCTCCACTTT. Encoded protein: CASSKRWQGSSYNSPLHF.